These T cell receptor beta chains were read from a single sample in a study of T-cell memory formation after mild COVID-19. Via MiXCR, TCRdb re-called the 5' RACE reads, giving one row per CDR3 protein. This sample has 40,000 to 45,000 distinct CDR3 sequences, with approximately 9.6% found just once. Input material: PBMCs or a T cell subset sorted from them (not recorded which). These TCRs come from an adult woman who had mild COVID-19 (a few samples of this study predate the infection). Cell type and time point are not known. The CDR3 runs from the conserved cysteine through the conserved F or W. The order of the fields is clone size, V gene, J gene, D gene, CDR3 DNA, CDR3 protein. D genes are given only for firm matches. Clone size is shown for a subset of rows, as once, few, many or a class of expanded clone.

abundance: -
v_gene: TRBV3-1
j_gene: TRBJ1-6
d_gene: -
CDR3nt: TGTGCCAGCAGCCAAGATTCAGGTGGCAGGGGTTCACCCCTCCACTTT
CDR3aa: CASSQDSGGRGSPLHF

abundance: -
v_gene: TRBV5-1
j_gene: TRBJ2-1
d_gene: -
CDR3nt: TGCGCCAGCAGCTTGTTACCCCACAATGAGCAGTTCTTC
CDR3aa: CASSLLPHNEQFF

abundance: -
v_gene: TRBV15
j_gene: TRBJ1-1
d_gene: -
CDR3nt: TGTGCCACCAGCAGAGAGACAGGCACTGAAGCTTTCTTT
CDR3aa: CATSRETGTEAFF

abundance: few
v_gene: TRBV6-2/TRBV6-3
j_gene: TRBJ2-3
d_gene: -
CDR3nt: TGTGCCAGCAAAGCCCACCGTGGCACAGATACGCAGTATTTT
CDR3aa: CASKAHRGTDTQYF

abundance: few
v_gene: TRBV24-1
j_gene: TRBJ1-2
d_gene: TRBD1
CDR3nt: TGTGCCACCAGTGTGGACAGGGGCTATGGCTACACCTTC
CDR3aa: CATSVDRGYGYTF

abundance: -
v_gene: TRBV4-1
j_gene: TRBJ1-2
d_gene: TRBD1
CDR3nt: TGCGCCAGCAGCCAAAAGGCCGGGACAGATACTAACTATGGCTACACCTTC
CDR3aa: CASSQKAGTDTNYGYTF

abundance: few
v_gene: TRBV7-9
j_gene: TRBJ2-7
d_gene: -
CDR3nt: TGTGCCAGCAGCCCGGACCGGCTTACCTACGAGCAGTACTTC
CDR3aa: CASSPDRLTYEQYF

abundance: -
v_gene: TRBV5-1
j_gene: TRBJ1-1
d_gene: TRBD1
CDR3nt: TGCGCCAGCAGCCCCAGGACAGGCGGGGGTGAAGCTTTCTTT
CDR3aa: CASSPRTGGGEAFF

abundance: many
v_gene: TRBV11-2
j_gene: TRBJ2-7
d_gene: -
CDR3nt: TGTGCCAGCAGCTTACTGCGGGAGCAGTACTTC
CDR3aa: CASSLLREQYF

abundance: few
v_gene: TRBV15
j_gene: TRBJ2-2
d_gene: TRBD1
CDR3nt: TGTGCCACCAGCAGACGGGACAGGGCGAACACCGGGGAGCTGTTTTTT
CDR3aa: CATSRRDRANTGELFF

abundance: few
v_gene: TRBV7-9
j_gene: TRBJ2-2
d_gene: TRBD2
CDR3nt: TGTGCCAGCAGCATAAGACTAGCGGACACCGGGGAGCTGTTTTTT
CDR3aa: CASSIRLADTGELFF

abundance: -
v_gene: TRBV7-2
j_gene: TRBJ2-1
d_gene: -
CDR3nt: TGTGCCAGCAGCTTAGCTGCGGGCCTCAGCGATCCTGAGCAGTTCTTC
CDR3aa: CASSLAAGLSDPEQFF

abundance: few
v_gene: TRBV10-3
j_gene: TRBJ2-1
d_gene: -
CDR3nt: TGTGCCATCAGTGAAGGTAGCGGAGGAGTATCCTACAATGAGCAGTTCTTC
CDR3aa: CAISEGSGGVSYNEQFF

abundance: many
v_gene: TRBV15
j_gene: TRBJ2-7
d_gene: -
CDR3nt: TGTGCCACCAGCAGAGTTCGCAGGGCCTCCTACGAGCAGTACTTC
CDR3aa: CATSRVRRASYEQYF

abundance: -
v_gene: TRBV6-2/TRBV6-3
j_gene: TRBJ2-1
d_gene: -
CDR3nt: TGTGCCAGCAGCGGATACCGGGACTCCTACAATGAGCAGTTCTTC
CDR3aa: CASSGYRDSYNEQFF

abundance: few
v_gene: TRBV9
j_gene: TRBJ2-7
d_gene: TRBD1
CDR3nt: TGTGCCAGCAGCCCAAGGACAGGGATAGACGAGCAGTACTTC
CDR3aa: CASSPRTGIDEQYF

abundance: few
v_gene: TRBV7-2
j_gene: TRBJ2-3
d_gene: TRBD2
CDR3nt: TGTGCCAGCAGCTTCGGGGAGCGGGGGAGCACAGATACGCAGTATTTT
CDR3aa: CASSFGERGSTDTQYF

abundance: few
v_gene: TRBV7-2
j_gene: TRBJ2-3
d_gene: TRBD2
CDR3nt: TGTGCCAGCCGGGGGGGGTTTCCAGATACGCAGTATTTT
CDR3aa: CASRGGFPDTQYF

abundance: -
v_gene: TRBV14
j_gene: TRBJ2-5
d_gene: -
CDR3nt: TGTGCCAGCAGCCAAGATGAAGGCCAAGAGACCCAGTACTTC
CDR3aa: CASSQDEGQETQYF

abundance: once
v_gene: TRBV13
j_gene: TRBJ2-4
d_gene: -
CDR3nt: TGTGCCAGCAGCTTAGACTCCCGGGGAAACATTGAGTACTTC
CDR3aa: CASSLDSRGNIEYF

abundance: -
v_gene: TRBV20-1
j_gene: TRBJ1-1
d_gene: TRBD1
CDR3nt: TGCAGTGCTAGAAGGGGGCCTGAAGCTTTCTTT
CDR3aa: CSARRGPEAFF

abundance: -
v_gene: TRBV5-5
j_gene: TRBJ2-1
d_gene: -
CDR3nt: TGTGCCTCGGGCAGGAATGAGCAGTTCTTC
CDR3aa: CASGRNEQFF

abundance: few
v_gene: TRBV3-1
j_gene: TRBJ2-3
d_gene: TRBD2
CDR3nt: TGTGCCAGCAGCCAAGCCCCCCTAGCGGGTGATACGCAGTATTTT
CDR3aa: CASSQAPLAGDTQYF